This T cell receptor (beta chain) emerged from a study of T cell clonotyping in hematopoietic cell transplantation. Study-wide background: Recipients' pretransplant samples followed cytoreduction.

V lost 5 bases to trimming and J lost 3 bases, with 13 bases between them. CDR1 and CDR2 from the germline V gene are LNHDA and SQIVND (reference sequence). This CDR3 is 14 amino acids long. Described time point: recipient sample about 28 days before transplant, after cytoreduction. Blood collection times were about day -28 and days 30, 100, 180 posttransplant. Study findings and constraints: Cells were unsorted, so CD4 and CD8 contributions were not separated. Recipient TCR diversity dropped after transplant; expanded clonotypes rose from day 30 to 180.

Repertoires were generated with immunoSEQ multiplex PCR, while TCRdb's copy carries only in-frame clones and drops some. The sample shows 9,500 to 14,000 clones, roughly nine tenths of them seen only once. A word on this clone: Its specificity is not known.

The rearrangement uses TRBV19 and TRBJ1-2; a weak D match, TRBD1 (5 bases). This sequence was found in a woman aged 35 to 49 with acute myeloid leukemia. Some clones in this sample may be carry-over from other donors' samples. Sequencing was performed on peripheral blood mononuclear cells, taken before stem cell transplant. DNA for the CDR3: TGTGCCAGTAGTCCCCGCGGCAGGGACTATGGCTACACCTTC. Amino acids: CASSPRGRDYGYTF.